The 6 T cell receptor beta chains below were found in one sample sequenced in a study of blood T cell repertoires in COVID-19. Using immunoSEQ multiplex PCR, the repertoire was profiled, and TCRdb retains in-frame clones only, with some absent. Among some 70,000 clones listed, over 70% were seen once. The sequenced material came from peripheral blood. The source of these receptors is a man in his sixties with acute or convalescent COVID-19.

This clone was seen a handful of times. The chain carries TRBV24-1 and TRBJ1-2; D is possibly TRBD1 (5 bases). Germline V gene data show CDR1 as KGHDR and CDR2 as SFDVKD. This CDR3 contains 14 residues. The V gene lost 3 bases and the J gene lost 1 base, with 8 bases spanning the gap. CDR3 amino acids: CATSDARVNYGYTF. CDR3 coding DNA: TGTGCCACCAGTGATGCCAGGGTTAACTATGGCTACACCTTC.

Regarding this clone: Relative to the germline gene, one junction end is altered; a read error may explain this. Other DNA sequences of this sample code for an identical CDR3. CDR3 amino acids: CASSEPEDGKYNEQFF. The CDR3 DNA sequence: TGCGCCAGCAGTGAGCCCGAGGACGGGAAGTACAATGAGCAATTCTTC. The chain carries TRBV10-2 and TRBJ2-1, with D tentatively TRBD2 (5 bases). The CDR3 runs 16 residues. Looked up from germline, CDR1 is WSHSY and CDR2 is SAAADI.

The chain couples TRBV9 to TRBJ2-5; a possible D gene is TRBD1 (6 bases). Germline loops: CDR1 SGDLS, CDR2 YYNGEE. V gave up 3 bases and J gave up 1 base, with 19 bases separating them. The CDR3 totals 17 residues. As DNA, the CDR3 is TGTGCCAGCAGCGAGGGGGTCGGTCTGGGGTCCCAAGAGACCCAGTACTTC. Protein: CASSEGVGLGSQETQYF.

This chain uses TRBV20-1 with TRBJ1-1; D possibly corresponds to TRBD1 (6 bases). Trimming cost V 6 bases and J 3 bases, with 8 bases left between them. This CDR3 has 11 residues. From germline, CDR1 is DFQATT and CDR2 SNEGSKA (reference sequence). For the CDR3, the DNA is TGCAGTGCCGAGGGGGACACTGAAGCTTTCTTT. Translating it yields CSAEGDTEAFF.

The chain recombines TRBV21-1 with TRBJ2-1; the D call TRBD2 from the table was never checked on the DNA. TRBV21-1 constitutes a pseudogene. CDR3 length equals 17 residues. CDR3 DNA: TGTGCCAGCAGCAAAGATCAACAGCGGGAGCTTCCCGATGAGCAGTTCTTC. Protein sequence: CASSKDQQRELPDEQFF.

This chain links TRBV7-2 with TRBJ2-5; tentative D call: TRBD1 (5 bases). Germline assignment: CDR1 SGHTA and CDR2 FQGNSA. Trimming removed 5 bases from V and 0 bases from J, with 13 bases in between. This CDR3 contains 15 residues. CDR3: CASSTTTGYQETQYF. The CDR3 nucleotides are TGTGCCAGCAGCACGACCACAGGATACCAAGAGACCCAGTACTTC.